One and the same sample provided the 11 T cell receptor beta chains below, sequenced in a study of neurological immune-mediated disorders. TCRdb fed the 5' RACE reads into MiXCR, producing one record per CDR3 protein. The sample includes fewer than 85,000 distinct CDR3 sequences, 5% to 6% seen only once; the top ten take around 2.2%. Material: PBMCs. The origin of the receptors is a woman aged 25 to 39 with multiple sclerosis.

This clonotype was seen at least ten times. J is TRBJ1-6 and V is TRBV6-6; the D gene is possibly TRBD1 (5 bases). The germline gives CDR1 MNHNY, CDR2 SVGAGI (reference sequence). Trimming pared 1 base from V and 6 bases from J, leaving 13 bases between. This CDR3 contains 16 residues. The chain's CDR3 is CASSYLEGGGNSPLHF. The CDR3 nucleotides are TGTGCCAGCAGTTACTTGGAGGGCGGGGGTAATTCACCCCTCCACTTT.

This clonotype was recorded at least ten times. For the CDR3, the DNA is TGTGCCAGCAGCTTAAGCAGCGGGGGGATATACAATGAGCAGTTCTTC. The encoded protein is CASSLSSGGIYNEQFF. The V gene is TRBV7-3, the J gene TRBJ2-1; 9 bases agree with TRBD2. CDR1 and CDR2 (germline): SGHTA, FQGTGA. The CDR3 runs 16 residues. The V gene end was trimmed by 1 base and the J gene end by 4 bases; junction bases not matched to a gene: 5.

This clonotype was detected many times. The genes are TRBV7-8 and TRBJ1-5, with 9 bases aligning to TRBD1. The CDR3 consists of 15 residues. V was pared by 4 bases and J by 5 bases, with 6 bases of the junction left unmatched. CDR1 is SGHVS, CDR2 FQNEAQ, per germline. The DNA for the CDR3 is TGTGCCAGCAGCTCAGGGGGACAGGGATATCAGCCCCAGCATTTT. This encodes CASSSGGQGYQPQHF.

The J gene is TRBJ2-7, the V gene TRBV7-2; D remains ambiguous. Trimming pared 1 base from V and 3 bases from J, leaving 10 bases between. The length of the CDR3 is 14 residues. Germline values: CDR1 SGHTA, CDR2 FQGNSA. DNA for the CDR3: TGTGCCAGCAGCTTAGTGGTCTCGAGCTACGAGCAGTACTTC. It is translated as CASSLVVSSYEQYF.

V gene TRBV5-1 combines with J gene TRBJ2-2; D might be TRBD2 (5 bases). The CDR3 totals 15 residues. Germline CDR1 and CDR2: SGHRS and YFSETQ. The V gene lost 3 bases and the J gene lost 3 bases, with 12 bases spanning the gap. The CDR3 region has the DNA TGCGCCAGCAGCTCGAACGGGAAATACACCGGGGAGCTGTTTTTT. The encoded protein is CASSSNGKYTGELFF.

This clonotype was observed at least ten times. The chain has TRBV28 and TRBJ2-1; TRBD2 matches at 11 bases. CDR3 length equals 16 residues. Germline V CDR1 and CDR2: MDHEN, SYDVKM. Losses at the gene ends were 4 bases for V and 3 bases for J; bases not matched to a gene: 5. In nucleotides, the CDR3 is TGTGCCAGCAGTTCCGGGACTAGCGGACTCTACAATGAGCAGTTCTTC. As protein: CASSSGTSGLYNEQFF. Full variable domain (remainder filled in from reference TRBV28 and TRBJ2-1): DVKVTQSSRYLVKRTGEKVFLECVQDMDHENMFWYRQDPGLGLRLIYFSYDVKMKEKGDIPEGYSVSREKKERFSLILESASTNQTSMYLCASSSGTSGLYNEQFFGPGTRLTVL.

The sample holds many counts of this clonotype. The V and J genes are TRBV5-1 and TRBJ2-1, with D perhaps matching TRBD2 (5 bases). The germline V and J ends were trimmed by 0 bases and 7 bases, with 26 bases remaining between them. This CDR3 is 19 amino acids long. CDR1 is SGHRS and CDR2 is YFSETQ in the germline V gene. CDR3 bases: TGCGCCAGCAGCTTGGCGCGTTTCGCTCGTAGAGGACTTAATAATGAGCAGTTCTTC. This encodes CASSLARFARRGLNNEQFF.

The rearrangement links TRBV30 to TRBJ1-2, with no clear D. CDR1 is GTSNPN and CDR2 is SVGIG in the germline V gene (reference sequence). The V and J ends lost 3 bases and 0 bases respectively, with 2 bases between them. The CDR3 runs to 11 residues. The CDR3 nucleotides read TGTGCCTGGAGGACTAACTATGGCTACACCTTC. Translating it yields CAWRTNYGYTF.

This clonotype came up many times. This rearrangement joins TRBV7-9 to TRBJ2-2; D is possibly TRBD1 (5 bases). The CDR3 runs to 15 residues. The germline CDR1 and CDR2 sequences are SEHNR and FQNEAQ (reference sequence). The V gene lost 0 bases and the J gene lost 2 bases, with 7 bases spanning the gap. The CDR3: CASSLAGANTGELFF. CDR3 DNA sequence: TGTGCCAGCAGCTTAGCTGGGGCTAACACCGGGGAGCTGTTTTTT.

The gene calls are TRBV7-3 and TRBJ2-1; 10 bases fit TRBD2. CDR1 is SGHTA, CDR2 FQGTGA, per germline. CDR3 length: 16 residues. Trimming removed 3 bases from V and 6 bases from J; junction bases left unmatched: 8. In DNA, the CDR3 is TGTGCCAGCAGCTTGGGCTATAGCGGGAGGCTCAATGAGCAGTTCTTC. Translation gives CASSLGYSGRLNEQFF.

Ten or more counts support this clonotype. This sequence joins TRBV12-3 or TRBV12-4 and TRBJ2-7; the match to TRBD1 covers 7 bases. The CDR3 contains 14 residues. V shed 2 bases, J shed 1 base, and the junction held 2 bases outside the gene matches. The CDR3, as DNA: TGTGCCAGCAGTTTAAGGGACAGATCCTACGAGCAGTACTTC. Its translation: CASSLRDRSYEQYF.